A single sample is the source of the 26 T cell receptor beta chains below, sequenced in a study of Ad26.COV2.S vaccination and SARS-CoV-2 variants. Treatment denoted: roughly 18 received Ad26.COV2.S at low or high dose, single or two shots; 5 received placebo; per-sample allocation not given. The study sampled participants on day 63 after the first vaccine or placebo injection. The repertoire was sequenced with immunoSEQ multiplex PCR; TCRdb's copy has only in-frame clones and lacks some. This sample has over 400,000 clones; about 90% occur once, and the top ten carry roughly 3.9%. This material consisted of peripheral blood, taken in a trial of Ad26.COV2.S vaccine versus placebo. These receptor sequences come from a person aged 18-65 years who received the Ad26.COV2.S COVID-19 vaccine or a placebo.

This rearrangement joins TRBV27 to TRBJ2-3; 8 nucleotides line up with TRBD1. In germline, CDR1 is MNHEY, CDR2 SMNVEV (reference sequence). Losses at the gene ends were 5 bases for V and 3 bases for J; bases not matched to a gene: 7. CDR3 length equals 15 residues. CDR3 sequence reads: CASSPRDRLTDTQYF. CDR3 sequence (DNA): TGTGCCAGCAGTCCACGGGACAGGTTGACAGATACGCAGTATTTT.

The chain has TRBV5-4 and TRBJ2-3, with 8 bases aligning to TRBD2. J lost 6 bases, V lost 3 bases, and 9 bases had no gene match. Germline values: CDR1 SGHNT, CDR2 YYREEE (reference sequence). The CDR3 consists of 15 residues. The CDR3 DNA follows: TGTGCCAGCAGCTCGGACGGGAGGGCCTTGGATACGCAGTATTTT. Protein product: CASSSDGRALDTQYF.

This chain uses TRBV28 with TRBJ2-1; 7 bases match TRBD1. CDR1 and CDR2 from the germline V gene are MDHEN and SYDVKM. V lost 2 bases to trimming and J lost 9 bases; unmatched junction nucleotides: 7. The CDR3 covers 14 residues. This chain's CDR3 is CASSLKGQGVEQFF. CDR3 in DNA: TGTGCCAGCAGTTTAAAGGGGCAGGGGGTTGAGCAGTTCTTC.

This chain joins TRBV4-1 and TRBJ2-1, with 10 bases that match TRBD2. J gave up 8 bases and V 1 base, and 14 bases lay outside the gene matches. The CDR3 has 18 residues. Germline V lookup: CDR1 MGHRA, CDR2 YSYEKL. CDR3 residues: CASSQVGGASGRGHEQFF. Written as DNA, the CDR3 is TGCGCCAGCAGCCAAGTAGGCGGGGCTAGCGGGAGAGGACATGAGCAGTTCTTC.

CDR3 sequence (DNA): TGTGCCATCAGTGACCCTAGCGGGAGCGGCGGCACAGATACGCAGTATTTT. This translates into CAISDPSGSGGTDTQYF. This chain links TRBV10-3 with TRBJ2-3; 10 bases map to TRBD2. The CDR3 consists of 17 residues. CDR1 ENHRY and CDR2 SYGVKD come from the germline V gene. After removal of 3 bases from V and 1 base from J, the junction contained 7 bases not matched to a gene.

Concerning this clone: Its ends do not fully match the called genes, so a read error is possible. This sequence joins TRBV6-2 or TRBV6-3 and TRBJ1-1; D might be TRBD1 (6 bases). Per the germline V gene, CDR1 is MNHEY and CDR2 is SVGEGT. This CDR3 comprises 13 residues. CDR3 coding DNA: TGTGCCAGCGGTTACAGGGTTAGAACTGAAGCTTTCTTT. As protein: CASGYRVRTEAFF.

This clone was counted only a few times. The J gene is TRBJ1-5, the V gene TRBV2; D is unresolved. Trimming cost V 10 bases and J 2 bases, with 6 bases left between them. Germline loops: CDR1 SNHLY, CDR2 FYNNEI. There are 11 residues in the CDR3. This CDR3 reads CAIGGNQPQHF. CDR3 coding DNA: TGTGCCATCGGGGGCAATCAGCCCCAGCATTTT.

CDR3 loop: CASGHLNTEAFF. CDR3 nucleotides: TGTGCCAGCGGACACTTGAACACTGAAGCTTTCTTT. The V and J genes are TRBV19 and TRBJ1-1; D is possibly TRBD1 (5 bases). Germline assignment: CDR1 LNHDA and CDR2 SQIVND (reference sequence). Deletions cut 9 bases from V and 0 bases from J, with 8 bases between. This CDR3 comprises 12 residues.

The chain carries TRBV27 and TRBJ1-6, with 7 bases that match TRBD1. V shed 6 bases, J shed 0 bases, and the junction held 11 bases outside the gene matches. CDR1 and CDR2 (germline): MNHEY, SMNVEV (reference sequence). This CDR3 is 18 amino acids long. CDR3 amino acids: CASRPGQPKSSYNSPLHF. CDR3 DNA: TGTGCCAGCAGGCCGGGACAGCCAAAGAGCTCCTATAATTCACCCCTCCACTTT.

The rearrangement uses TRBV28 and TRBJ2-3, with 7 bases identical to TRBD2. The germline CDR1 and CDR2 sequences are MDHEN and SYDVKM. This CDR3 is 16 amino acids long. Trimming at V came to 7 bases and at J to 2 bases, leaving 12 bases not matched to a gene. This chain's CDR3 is CASTDDKAGVTDTQYF. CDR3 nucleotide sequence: TGTGCCAGCACCGACGATAAGGCGGGAGTCACAGATACGCAGTATTTT.

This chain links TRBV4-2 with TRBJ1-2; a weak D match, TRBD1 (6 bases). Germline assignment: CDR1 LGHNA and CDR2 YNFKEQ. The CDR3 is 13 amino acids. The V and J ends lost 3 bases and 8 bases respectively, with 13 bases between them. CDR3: CASSQATGLGYTF. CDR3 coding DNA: TGTGCCAGCAGCCAGGCAACAGGGCTGGGCTACACCTTC.

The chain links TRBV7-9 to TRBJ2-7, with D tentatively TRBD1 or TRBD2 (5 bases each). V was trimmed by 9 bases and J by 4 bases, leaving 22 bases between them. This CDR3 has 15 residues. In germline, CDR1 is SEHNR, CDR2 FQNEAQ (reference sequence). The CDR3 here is CASILTTQGGYEQYF. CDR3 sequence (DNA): TGTGCCAGTATATTAACGACCCAGGGCGGGTACGAGCAGTACTTC.

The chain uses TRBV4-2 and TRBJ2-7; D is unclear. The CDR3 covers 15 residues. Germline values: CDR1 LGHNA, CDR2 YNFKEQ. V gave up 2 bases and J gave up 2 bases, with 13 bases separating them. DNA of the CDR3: TGTGCCAGCAGCCAAAATCTAGGTACCCCCTACGAGCAGTACTTC. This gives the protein CASSQNLGTPYEQYF.

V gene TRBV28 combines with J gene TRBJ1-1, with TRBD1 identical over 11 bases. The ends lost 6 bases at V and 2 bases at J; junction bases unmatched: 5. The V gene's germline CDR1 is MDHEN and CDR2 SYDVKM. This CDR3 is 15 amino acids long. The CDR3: CASRARTGGNTEAFF. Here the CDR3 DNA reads TGTGCCAGCAGGGCCCGGACAGGGGGCAACACTGAAGCTTTCTTT.

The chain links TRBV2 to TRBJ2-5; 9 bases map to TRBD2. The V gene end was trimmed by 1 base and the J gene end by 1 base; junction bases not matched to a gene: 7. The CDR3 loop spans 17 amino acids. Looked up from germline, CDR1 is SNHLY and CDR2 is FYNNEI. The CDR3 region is CASSEGGSGGFQETQYF. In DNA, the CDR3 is TGTGCCAGCAGTGAAGGTGGTAGCGGGGGTTTCCAAGAGACCCAGTACTTC.

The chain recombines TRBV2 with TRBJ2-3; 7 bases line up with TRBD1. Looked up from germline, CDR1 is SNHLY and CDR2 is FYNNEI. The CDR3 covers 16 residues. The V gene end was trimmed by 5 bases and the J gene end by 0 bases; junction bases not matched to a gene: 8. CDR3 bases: TGTGCCAGCAGTCGGACAGGCCCGGGGAGCACAGATACGCAGTATTTT. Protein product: CASSRTGPGSTDTQYF.

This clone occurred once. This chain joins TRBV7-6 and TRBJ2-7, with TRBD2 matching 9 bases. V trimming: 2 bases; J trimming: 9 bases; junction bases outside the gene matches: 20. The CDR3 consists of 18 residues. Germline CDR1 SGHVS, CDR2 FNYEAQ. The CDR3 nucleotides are TGTGCCAGCAGCTTAAGGGTCGGGTCCGGGGCTAGCGGGAACGTGCAGTACTTC. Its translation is CASSLRVGSGASGNVQYF.

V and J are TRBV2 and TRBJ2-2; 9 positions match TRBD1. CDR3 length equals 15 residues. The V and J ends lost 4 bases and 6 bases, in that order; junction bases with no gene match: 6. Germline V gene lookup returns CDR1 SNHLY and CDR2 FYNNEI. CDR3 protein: CASSGGTGWAGELFF. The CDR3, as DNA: TGTGCCAGCAGTGGCGGGACAGGGTGGGCCGGGGAGCTGTTTTTT. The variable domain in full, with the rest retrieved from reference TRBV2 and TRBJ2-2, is EPEVTQTPSHQVTQMGQEVILRCVPISNHLYFYWYRQILGQKVEFLVSFYNNEISEKSEIFDDQFSVERPDGSNFTLKIRSTKLEDSAMYFCASSGGTGWAGELFFGEGSRLTVL.

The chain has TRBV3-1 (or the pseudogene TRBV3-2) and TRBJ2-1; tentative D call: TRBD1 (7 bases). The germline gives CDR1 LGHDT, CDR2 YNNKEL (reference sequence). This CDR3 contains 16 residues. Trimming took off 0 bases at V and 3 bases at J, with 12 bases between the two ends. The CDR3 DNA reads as TGTGCCAGCAGCCAAGATGCGGGGACAGTCTACAATGAGCAGTTCTTC. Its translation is CASSQDAGTVYNEQFF.

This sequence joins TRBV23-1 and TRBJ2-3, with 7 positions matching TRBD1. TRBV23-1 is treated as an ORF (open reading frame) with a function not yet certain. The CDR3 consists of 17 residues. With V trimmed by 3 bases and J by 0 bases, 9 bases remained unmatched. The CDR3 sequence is CASSHPGQVFSTDTQYF. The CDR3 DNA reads TGCGCCAGCAGTCACCCCGGACAGGTCTTTAGCACAGATACGCAGTATTTT.

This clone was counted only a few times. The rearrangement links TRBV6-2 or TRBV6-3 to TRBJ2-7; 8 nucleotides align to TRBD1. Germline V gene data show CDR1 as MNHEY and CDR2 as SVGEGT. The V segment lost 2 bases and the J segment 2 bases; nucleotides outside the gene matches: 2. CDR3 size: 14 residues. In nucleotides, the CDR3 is TGTGCCAGCAGTTACCTGGACAGGGCCTACGAGCAGTACTTC. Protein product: CASSYLDRAYEQYF.

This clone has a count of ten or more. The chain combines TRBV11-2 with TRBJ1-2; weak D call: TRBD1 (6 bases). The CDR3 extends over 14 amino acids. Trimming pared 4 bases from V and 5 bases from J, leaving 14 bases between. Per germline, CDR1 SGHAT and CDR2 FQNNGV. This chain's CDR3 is CASSWDTGRYGYTF. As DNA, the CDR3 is TGTGCCAGCAGCTGGGACACGGGGCGGTATGGCTACACCTTC.

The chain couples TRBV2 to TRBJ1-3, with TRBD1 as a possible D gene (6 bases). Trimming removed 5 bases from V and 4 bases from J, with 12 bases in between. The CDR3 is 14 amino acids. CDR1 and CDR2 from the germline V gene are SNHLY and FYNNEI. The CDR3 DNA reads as TGTGCCAGCAGTCCCACAGGGTCAGGAAACACCATATATTTT. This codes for CASSPTGSGNTIYF. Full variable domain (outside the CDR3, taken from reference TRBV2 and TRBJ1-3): EPEVTQTPSHQVTQMGQEVILRCVPISNHLYFYWYRQILGQKVEFLVSFYNNEISEKSEIFDDQFSVERPDGSNFTLKIRSTKLEDSAMYFCASSPTGSGNTIYFGEGSWLTVV.

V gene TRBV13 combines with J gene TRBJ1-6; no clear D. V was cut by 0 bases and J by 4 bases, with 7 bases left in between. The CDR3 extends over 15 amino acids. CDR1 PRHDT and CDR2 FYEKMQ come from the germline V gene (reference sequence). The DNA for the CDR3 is TGTGCCAGCAGCTTAGGCCGGGGTTATAATTCACCCCTCCACTTT. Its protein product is CASSLGRGYNSPLHF.

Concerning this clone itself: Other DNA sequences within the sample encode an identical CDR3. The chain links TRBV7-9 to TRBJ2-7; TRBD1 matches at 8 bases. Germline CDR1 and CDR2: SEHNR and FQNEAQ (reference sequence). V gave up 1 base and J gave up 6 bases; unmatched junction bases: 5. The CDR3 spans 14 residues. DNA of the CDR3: TGTGCCAGCAGCTTAGGGCAGGGGGCTGGCGAGCAGTACTTC. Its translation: CASSLGQGAGEQYF.

The CDR3 DNA reads TGTGCCAGCTTGGGGACTAGGAACACCGGGGAGCTGTTTTTT. Its protein is CASLGTRNTGELFF. The chain links TRBV6-5 to TRBJ2-2; the match to TRBD2 covers 8 bases. Losses at the gene ends were 8 bases for V and 1 base for J; bases not matched to a gene: 3. Germline loops: CDR1 MNHEY, CDR2 SVGAGI. The CDR3 is made up of 14 amino acids.